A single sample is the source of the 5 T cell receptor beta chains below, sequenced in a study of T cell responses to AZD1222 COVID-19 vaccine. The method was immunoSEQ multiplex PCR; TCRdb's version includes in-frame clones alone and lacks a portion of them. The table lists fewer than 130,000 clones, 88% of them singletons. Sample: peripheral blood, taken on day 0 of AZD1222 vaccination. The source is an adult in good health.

The CDR3 DNA follows: TGCGCCAGCAGCTCCGGACAATGGGAGCAGTACTTC. Translation: CASSSGQWEQYF. The genes are TRBV5-1 and TRBJ2-7; a weak D match, TRBD1 (5 bases). This CDR3 is 12 amino acids long. Germline lookup yields CDR1 SGHRS and CDR2 YFSETQ. Trimming pared 3 bases from V and 7 bases from J, leaving 11 bases between.

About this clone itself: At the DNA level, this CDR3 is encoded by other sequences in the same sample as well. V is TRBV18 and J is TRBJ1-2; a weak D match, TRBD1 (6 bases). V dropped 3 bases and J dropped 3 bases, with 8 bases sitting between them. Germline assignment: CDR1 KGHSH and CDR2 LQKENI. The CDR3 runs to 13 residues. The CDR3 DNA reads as TGTGCCAGCTCACCGGGGGGCGACTATGGCTACACCTTC. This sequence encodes CASSPGGDYGYTF.

The DNA of the CDR3 is TGTGCCAGCAGTAGCGGCAGCCTCAACTATGGCTACACCTTC. Its protein product is CASSSGSLNYGYTF. The V and J genes are TRBV2 and TRBJ1-2; D is undetermined. Between the trimmed V and J ends, which lost 5 bases and 2 bases, there was a span of 12 bases. Germline CDR1 and CDR2: SNHLY and FYNNEI. CDR3 size: 14 residues.

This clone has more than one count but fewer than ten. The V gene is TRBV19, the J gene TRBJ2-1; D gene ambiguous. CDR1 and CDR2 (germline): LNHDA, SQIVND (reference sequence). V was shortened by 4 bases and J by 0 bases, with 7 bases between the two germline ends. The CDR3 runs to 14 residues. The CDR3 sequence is CASSTSSSYNEQFF. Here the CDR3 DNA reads TGTGCCAGTAGTACTTCTAGCTCCTACAATGAGCAGTTCTTC.

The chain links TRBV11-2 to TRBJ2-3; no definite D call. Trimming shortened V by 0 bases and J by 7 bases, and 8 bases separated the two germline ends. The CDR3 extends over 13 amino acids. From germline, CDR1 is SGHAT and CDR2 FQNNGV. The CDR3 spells CASSLEDSHTQYF. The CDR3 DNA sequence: TGTGCCAGCAGCTTAGAAGACTCGCATACGCAGTATTTT.